This TCR beta chain was sequenced in a study of blood T cell repertoires in COVID-19 (dated by TCRdb to the early 2020s). At the level of the whole study: Samples from collaborators originated in the United States, Italy and Spain and spanned both the acute and convalescent phases of COVID-19. The samples were drawn from two sources: the first 160 participants of the ongoing ImmuneRACE study, and 1,200 or so subjects contributed by 6 global collaborators. The dataset comprised deeply sampled blood TCRbeta repertoires from subjects exposed to, actively infected with, or recovered from COVID-19. The repertoires were made available in a free public database intended to serve as a resource for research on the immune response to SARS-CoV-2. The prospective study material was composed of cDNA or gDNA derived from T cells, B-cell-depleted T cells, or PBMCs. The sample metadata nearly always contained a de-identified subject ID, COVID-19 status, age in years and sex. Where available, HLA class I and class II types were taken from metadata supplied by the sample provider and were not determined by assay-based typing. Overall study results and their limits: Clinical and demographic metadata were provided uncurated, with the amount varying by source and participant.

The collaborating institutions used their own protocols to collect whole blood in K2EDTA tubes. Collaborator samples were shipped for TCRbeta analysis as frozen whole blood, isolated PBMCs, or DNA extracted from either sample type. A remark on this clone: Its antigen target is currently unknown. Base-call qualities are not available, and no considerably larger clone is one nucleotide away.

The immunoSEQ Assay, a bias-controlled multiplex PCR, was used to amplify TCRbeta CDR3 regions from genomic DNA. The authors' pipeline ran thus. Within the assay, amplification of reference gene primers was used to estimate how many nucleated cells each sample contained. Sequence reads were collapsed and filtered to measure the absolute abundance of every unique TCRbeta CDR3 rearrangement. For each sample, productive Simpson clonality was calculated as the square root of Simpson's diversity index over productive rearrangements. The clones in this table, taken by TCRdb from immuneACCESS, are in-frame only. Not every clone is retained; where verified, under half of the shortfall comes from an unresolved V gene, and the cause of the rest is unknown. D and trimming were read from the DNA, whereas the V and J calls and clone size are those reported in that table. Across this sample there are more than 90,000 clones, with roughly 82% seen only once. The top ten constitute around 18% of the sample.

Sequenced: peripheral blood. The TCR originated in an elderly man with acute or convalescent COVID-19.

The base sequence is TGTGCCAGCACCCCTCGGGGGGCGACTCCTAACTATGGCTACACCTTC. Its amino acids are CASTPRGATPNYGYTF. This sequence uses TRBV6-6 and TRBJ1-2, and TRBD1 may be the D gene, going by 6 matching bases. From cysteine to phenylalanine, the CDR3 is 16 amino acids long. Only the CDR3 DNA stays, 48 bases, in frame from base 1. The germline V gene (reference sequence) provides CDR1 MNHNY and CDR2 SVGAGI. V is reduced by 7 bases and J by 0 bases, leaving a spacing of 18 bases between them.